The clone carrying this T cell receptor (beta chain) was seen a handful of times. Its target is not known. The data were taken from a study of identical twins. Study-wide results and caveats: Twins' surplus sharing was weaker for beta out-of-frame sequences.

A universal primer site was added by template switching, and unique molecular identifiers were carried by the cDNA. Via MiXCR, TCRdb re-called the 5' RACE reads, giving one row per CDR3 protein. This table holds about 330,000 distinct CDR3 sequences, roughly 12% found once. Healthy Caucasian individuals made up all the donors. The data also belong to a second study, concerning yellow fever vaccine responses in identical twins.

Specimen: CD8+ T cells sorted from blood. The sequence came from a woman younger than 30 in good health.

This chain's CDR3 is CAYTGQNLFYEQYV. CDR3 nucleotide sequence: TGTGCGTATACGGGACAGAACCTATTCTACGAGCAGTACGTC. The chain is built from TRBV19 and TRBJ2-7, with 7 bases fitting TRBD1. This CDR3 spans 14 amino acids. The germline V gene encodes CDR1 LNHDA and CDR2 SQIVND (reference sequence).